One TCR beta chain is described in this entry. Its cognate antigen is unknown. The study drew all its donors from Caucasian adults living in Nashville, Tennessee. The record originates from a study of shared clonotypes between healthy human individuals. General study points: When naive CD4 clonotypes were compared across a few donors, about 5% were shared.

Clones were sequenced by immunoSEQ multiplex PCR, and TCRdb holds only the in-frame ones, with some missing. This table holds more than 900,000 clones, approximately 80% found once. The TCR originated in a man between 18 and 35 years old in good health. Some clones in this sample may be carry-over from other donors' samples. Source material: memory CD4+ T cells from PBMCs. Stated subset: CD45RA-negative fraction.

Here the CDR3 reads CASSQWRDDNEQFF. In DNA, the CDR3 is TGCGCCAGCAGCCAGTGGCGGGACGACAATGAGCAGTTCTTC. This sequence joins TRBV4-3 and TRBJ2-1; D possibly corresponds to TRBD2 (6 bases). The CDR3 is 14 residues long. Germline assignment: CDR1 LGHNA and CDR2 YSLEER. The V and J ends lost 3 bases and 5 bases respectively, with 11 bases between them.